The clone carrying this TCR beta chain showed up just a few times. What it binds is not known. The data were taken from a study of identical twins. Study-wide results and limits: A lower insertion count was a feature of abundant cord blood beta clonotypes, with no such feature in memory repertoires.

Trimming took off 4 bases at V and 0 bases at J, with 16 bases between the two ends. This CDR3 has 16 amino acids. Germline loops: CDR1 MNHEY, CDR2 SVGAGI. TCRdb used MiXCR to reprocess the 5' RACE reads, holding one entry per CDR3 protein. Here the sample spans approximately 500,000 distinct CDR3 sequences, roughly a quarter being singletons. In addition, the sample was reused for a study of T cells expressing NK-cell markers. This second study notes: Within several experiments, an anti-gamma-delta TCR antibody kept the sorting limited to alpha-beta TCR T cells.

The sequence was collected from a woman under 30 in good health. The J gene is TRBJ2-7, the V gene TRBV6-5; D remains ambiguous. Material: CD4+ T cells sorted from blood. As DNA, the CDR3 is TGTGCCAGCAGTTCCCGGCGGACGGCGCGCTCCTACGAGCAGTACTTC. Its translation is CASSSRRTARSYEQYF.